Following are 27 T cell receptor beta chains from one sample sequenced in a study of cytomegalovirus exposure and HLA in healthy donors. Amplification used 60 Vbeta primers and 13 Jbeta primers. The method was immunoSEQ multiplex PCR; TCRdb's version includes in-frame clones alone and lacks a portion of them. The sample holds about 150,000 clones, approximately 86% seen once. The sequencing input was PBMCs. The receptors were gathered from a woman between 45 and 60 years old in good health and CMV-seropositive.

The rearrangement joins TRBV5-1 to TRBJ2-2, with TRBD1 matching 9 bases. From germline, CDR1 is SGHRS and CDR2 YFSETQ. The CDR3 consists of 18 residues. Trimming at V came to 4 bases and at J to 5 bases, leaving 15 bases not matched to a gene. The CDR3 region has the DNA TGCGCCAGCAGCACGGACAGGGGACTTACCTGGGGAACCGGGGAGCTGTTTTTT. It encodes CASSTDRGLTWGTGELFF.

The chain combines TRBV11-2 with TRBJ2-1; a possible D gene is TRBD1 (5 bases). With 5 bases removed from V and 5 bases from J, the gap between germline ends came to 22 bases. Germline assignment: CDR1 SGHAT and CDR2 FQNNGV. The CDR3 runs 17 residues. CDR3 bases: TGTGCCAGCAGCCTTCCGGACGGACATCCAGGGAACAATGAGCAGTTCTTC. It yields the protein CASSLPDGHPGNNEQFF.

Comments on this clone: An end of the junction does not agree with germline; a read error may underlie this. The V gene is TRBV4-1, the J gene TRBJ1-6; D is ambiguous. The length of the CDR3 is 15 residues. The germline gives CDR1 MGHRA, CDR2 YSYEKL. This CDR3 reads CASSQARSYNSPLHF. The CDR3 coding sequence is TGCGCCAGCAGTCAAGCCCGCTCCTATAATTCACCCCTCCACTTT.

For the CDR3, the DNA is TGTGCCACCAGCAGAGGGAACAGAGACACTGAAGCTTTCTTT. Its translation is CATSRGNRDTEAFF. V gene TRBV15 combines with J gene TRBJ1-1; D call uncertain. Trimming took 1 base from V and 3 from J, leaving 9 bases between them. This CDR3 has 14 amino acids. CDR1 is LNHNV and CDR2 is YYDKDF in the germline V gene (reference sequence).

This chain uses TRBV18 with TRBJ1-1, with 7 bases aligning to TRBD1. Unmatched junction bases numbered 3, after V lost 8 bases and J lost 0 bases. CDR1 KGHSH and CDR2 LQKENI come from the germline V gene. The CDR3 runs 13 residues. CDR3 protein: CASRQGMNTEAFF. In DNA form, the CDR3 reads TGTGCCAGCAGACAGGGTATGAACACTGAAGCTTTCTTT.

The chain couples TRBV2 to TRBJ2-7; D is perhaps TRBD2 (6 bases). This CDR3 spans 14 amino acids. Germline CDR1 SNHLY, CDR2 FYNNEI. V was shortened by 5 bases and J by 6 bases, with 17 bases between the two germline ends. This CDR3 is CASSFLPEGGEQYF. The CDR3, as DNA: TGTGCCAGCAGTTTCCTCCCGGAGGGAGGCGAGCAGTACTTC.

V usage is TRBV6-5 and J usage is TRBJ2-2; weak D call: TRBD1 (6 bases). CDR1 is MNHEY, CDR2 SVGAGI, per germline. V was trimmed by 6 bases and J by 3 bases, leaving 8 bases between them. The CDR3 totals 13 residues. This chain's CDR3 is CASRQGHTGELFF. Here the CDR3 DNA reads TGTGCCAGCAGACAGGGCCACACCGGGGAGCTGTTTTTT.

This rearrangement joins TRBV19 to TRBJ2-1; 8 bases align to TRBD1. The CDR3 spans 15 residues. Germline V gene data show CDR1 as LNHDA and CDR2 as SQIVND (reference sequence). J gave up 8 bases and V 6 bases, and 12 bases lay outside the gene matches. Here the CDR3 DNA reads TGTGCCAGTAGCCCTTTTCGGACAGGGAAAGATGAGCAGTTCTTC. This translates into CASSPFRTGKDEQFF.

The V call is TRBV13, the J call TRBJ2-1, with 9 bases lining up with TRBD1. This CDR3 has 12 amino acids. CDR1 is PRHDT, CDR2 FYEKMQ, per germline (reference sequence). J gave up 14 bases and V 6 bases, and 8 bases lay outside the gene matches. The CDR3 sequence is CASSSFRDREFF. CDR3 sequence (DNA): TGTGCCAGCAGTTCATTCCGGGACAGGGAGTTCTTC.

This rearrangement joins TRBV9 to TRBJ2-3; possibly TRBD2 for D (7 bases). This CDR3 comprises 16 residues. Germline V gives CDR1 SGDLS, CDR2 YYNGEE. The V gene lost 2 bases and the J gene lost 2 bases, with 15 bases spanning the gap. The CDR3 loop is CASSVGRGGATDTQYF. The CDR3 bases are TGTGCCAGCAGCGTTGGGCGTGGGGGGGCCACAGATACGCAGTATTTT. The whole variable domain, filled in from reference TRBV9 and TRBJ2-3, reads DSGVTQTPKHLITATGQRVTLRCSPRSGDLSVYWYQQSLDQGLQFLIQYYNGEERAKGNILERFSAQQFPDLHSELNLSSLELGDSALYFCASSVGRGGATDTQYFGPGTRLTVL.

Only one count was recorded for this clone. The chain links TRBV18 to TRBJ2-3; weak D call: TRBD1 (6 bases). Germline V lookup: CDR1 KGHSH, CDR2 LQKENI. CDR3 size: 16 residues. Trimming shortened V by 3 bases and J by 6 bases, and 19 bases separated the two germline ends. The CDR3 reads CASSPPNRARRDTQYF. CDR3 coding DNA: TGTGCCAGCTCACCGCCGAACAGGGCTAGGCGGGATACGCAGTATTTT. The whole variable domain, remainder taken from reference TRBV18 and TRBJ2-3, is NAGVMQNPRHLVRRRGQEARLRCSPMKGHSHVYWYRQLPEEGLKFMVYLQKENIIDESGMPKERFSAEFPKEGPSILRIQQVVRGDSAAYFCASSPPNRARRDTQYFGPGTRLTVL.

The rearrangement links TRBV4-2 to TRBJ1-4; 8 bases line up with TRBD1. This CDR3 contains 16 residues. Germline CDR1 LGHNA, CDR2 YNFKEQ. Trimming at V came to 0 bases and at J to 2 bases, leaving 2 bases not matched to a gene. CDR3 nucleotide sequence: TGTGCCAGCAGCCAAGATGGACAGGGTACTAATGAAAAACTGTTTTTT. This encodes CASSQDGQGTNEKLFF.

The V call is TRBV7-9, the J call TRBJ2-5; D unresolved. The length of the CDR3 is 11 residues. Germline-derived CDR1 and CDR2 are SEHNR and FQNEAQ (reference sequence). V gave up 5 bases and J gave up 3 bases, with 4 bases separating them. The CDR3 DNA is TGTGCCAGCAGCCATGAAGAGACCCAGTACTTC. Protein product: CASSHEETQYF.

The V and J genes are TRBV11-2 and TRBJ2-7, with a possible D match to TRBD1 (6 bases). Between the trimmed V and J ends, which lost 9 bases and 3 bases, there was a span of 24 bases. CDR1 and CDR2 from the germline V gene are SGHAT and FQNNGV. The CDR3 is 16 amino acids. For the CDR3, the DNA is TGTGCCAGTTCATCCCCCACAGAAACAGGGAACTACGAGCAGTACTTC. Its protein is CASSSPTETGNYEQYF.

The chain uses TRBV29-1 and TRBJ1-4, with unresolved D. Germline assignment: CDR1 SQVTM and CDR2 ANQGSEA. The V and J ends lost 7 bases and 5 bases respectively, with 14 bases between them. The CDR3 runs 13 residues. CDR3 bases: TGCAGCGGGGCGGGAGGAGAAAATGAAAAACTGTTTTTT. Translated: CSGAGGENEKLFF.

The rearrangement links TRBV5-4 to TRBJ2-5; 7 positions agree with TRBD2. The J call may be in error: the DNA end matches TRBJ2-7 better. Germline CDR1 SGHNT, CDR2 YYREEE (reference sequence). The CDR3 length is 14 residues. The CDR3 region is CASSFGGGDYEQYF. CDR3 DNA sequence: TGTGCCAGCAGCTTCGGCGGGGGAGACTACGAGCAGTACTTC.

A note on this clone: Within the sample, other DNA sequences also encode this same CDR3. V gene TRBV19 combines with J gene TRBJ1-2; 7 bases line up with TRBD1. V gave up 9 bases and J gave up 4 bases; unmatched junction bases: 14. Germline V gives CDR1 LNHDA, CDR2 SQIVND (reference sequence). The CDR3 contains 15 residues. The CDR3 loop reads CASTTTGPLLYGYTF. The CDR3 DNA is TGTGCCAGCACTACGACAGGGCCCCTCCTCTATGGCTACACCTTC.

The chain recombines TRBV27 with TRBJ2-5; 8 bases agree with TRBD1. CDR3 length: 13 residues. J gave up 7 bases and V 6 bases, and 7 bases lay outside the gene matches. Germline assignment: CDR1 MNHEY and CDR2 SMNVEV (reference sequence). The CDR3 sequence is CASSQTGVGTQYF. The CDR3 nucleotides are TGTGCCAGCAGCCAGACAGGGGTCGGGACCCAGTACTTC.

The chain recombines TRBV28 with TRBJ2-4; the match to TRBD1 covers 9 bases. After removal of 1 base from V and 4 bases from J, the junction contained 8 bases not matched to a gene. From germline, CDR1 is MDHEN and CDR2 SYDVKM. The CDR3 extends over 17 amino acids. The CDR3 is CASSLLALGQGKNIQYF. Here the CDR3 DNA reads TGTGCCAGCAGTTTATTGGCCCTGGGACAGGGAAAAAACATTCAGTACTTC.

In its sample, this clone was seen a few times. The V gene is TRBV6-5, the J gene TRBJ2-7; D may be TRBD1 (7 bases). Germline assignment: CDR1 MNHEY and CDR2 SVGAGI. This CDR3 spans 14 amino acids. Trimming took off 2 bases at V and 12 bases at J, with 20 bases between the two ends. CDR3 DNA sequence: TGTGCCAGCAGTTACGCGGGACAGTTAGCAAGGTTGTACTTC. This encodes CASSYAGQLARLYF.

The chain employs TRBV6-1 and TRBJ1-1; D possibly corresponds to TRBD1 (5 bases). Germline CDR1 is MNHNS and CDR2 is SASEGT. This CDR3 is built from 13 residues. V lost 0 bases and J lost 11, with 13 bases in between. CDR3 amino acids: CASSEAHDSGAFF. CDR3 nucleotide sequence: TGTGCCAGCAGTGAAGCGCATGACAGTGGGGCTTTCTTT.

The chain recombines TRBV10-3 with TRBJ1-2, with 10 positions matching TRBD1. This CDR3 is built from 15 residues. Germline assignment: CDR1 ENHRY and CDR2 SYGVKD. V shed 4 bases and J 2 bases; nucleotides not matched to a gene: 4. CDR3 region: CAISGSGQGNYGYTF. CDR3 sequence (DNA): TGTGCCATCAGTGGGTCGGGACAGGGGAACTATGGCTACACCTTC.

This clone was seen only once. The chain links TRBV4-3 to TRBJ1-2; no reliable D call. Germline CDR1 LGHNA, CDR2 YSLEER. Trimming cost V 0 bases and J 4 bases, with 9 bases left between them. The CDR3 consists of 14 residues. For the CDR3, the DNA is TGCGCCAGCAGCCAAGATACAGTGCCCTATGGCTACACCTTC. As protein: CASSQDTVPYGYTF.

CDR3: CASGFTGMGELFF. CDR3 nucleotides: TGTGCTAGTGGTTTTACAGGGATGGGGGAGCTGTTTTTT. The genes are TRBV12-5 and TRBJ2-2, with D perhaps matching TRBD1 (6 bases). This CDR3 has 13 residues. The ends were cut back, 3 bases at V and 8 bases at J, with 10 bases in the middle. Germline V gene lookup returns CDR1 LGHNT and CDR2 FRNRAP.

V is TRBV7-9 and J is TRBJ2-3; D perhaps matches TRBD1 (6 bases). Trimming shortened V by 11 bases and J by 2 bases, and 8 bases separated the two germline ends. Germline loops: CDR1 SEHNR, CDR2 FQNEAQ (reference sequence). This CDR3 region has 11 residues. DNA for the CDR3: TGTGCCGGACAGAACACAGATACGCAGTATTTT. This codes for CAGQNTDTQYF. Supplemented by reference TRBV7-9 and TRBJ2-3, the full variable domain reads DTGVSQNPRHKITKRGQNVTFRCDPISEHNRLYWYRQTLGQGPEFLTYFQNEAQLEKSRLLSDRFSAERPKGSFSTLEIQRTEQGDSAMYLCAGQNTDTQYFGPGTRLTVL.

The V call is TRBV27, the J call TRBJ1-5, with D possibly TRBD1 on 5 matching bases. The CDR3 consists of 15 residues. The V gene's germline CDR1 is MNHEY and CDR2 SMNVEV (reference sequence). Deletions cut 2 bases from V and 5 bases from J, with 13 bases between. The CDR3 protein is CASSLSRGIHQPQHF. CDR3 nucleotide sequence: TGTGCCAGCAGTTTAAGCCGGGGGATCCATCAGCCCCAGCATTTT.

V gene TRBV6-6 combines with J gene TRBJ2-3; D is perhaps TRBD2 (6 bases). Germline loops: CDR1 MNHNY, CDR2 SVGAGI (reference sequence). The CDR3 sequence is 14 residues long. Trimming removed 5 bases from V and 4 bases from J, with 13 bases in between. The CDR3 sequence is CASSPLPGADTQYF. The CDR3 region has the DNA TGTGCCAGCAGTCCCCTTCCGGGGGCAGATACGCAGTATTTT.